The 27 T cell receptor beta chains below come from one sample, sequenced in a study of blood T cell repertoires in COVID-19. This table comes from immunoSEQ multiplex PCR, and its TCRdb copy is limited to in-frame clones, with some not included. The sample holds 70,000 or so clones; around 79% are singletons and the top ten take under 40%. Input material: peripheral blood. The receptors derive from a woman aged 70-85 years with acute or convalescent COVID-19.

This clone is a singleton in its sample. The chain recombines TRBV6-2 or TRBV6-3 with TRBJ2-7; 8 bases line up with TRBD1. J was trimmed by 5 bases and V by 5 bases; bases with no gene match: 8. The CDR3 totals 14 residues. Looked up from germline, CDR1 is MNHEY and CDR2 is SVGEGT. This chain's CDR3 is CASSTHTGGNEQYF. DNA of the CDR3: TGTGCCAGCAGTACCCACACAGGGGGGAACGAGCAGTACTTC.

The genes are TRBV19 and TRBJ2-3, with D maybe TRBD2 (8 bases). The CDR3 runs to 16 residues. The V gene lost 5 bases and the J gene lost 5 bases, with 20 bases spanning the gap. Per germline, CDR1 LNHDA and CDR2 SQIVND (reference sequence). CDR3 DNA sequence: TGTGCCAGTAGTCACAGCGGGGGCCACAGGGGAGATACGCAGTATTTT. It translates to CASSHSGGHRGDTQYF.

The chain couples TRBV14 to TRBJ1-2; TRBD1 might be the D (5 bases). Germline V gene lookup returns CDR1 SGHDN and CDR2 FVKESK. The CDR3 is made up of 13 amino acids. The V gene lost 4 bases and the J gene lost 8 bases, with 14 bases spanning the gap. The CDR3 region has the DNA TGTGCCAGCAGCCGAGGAAACAGGATCGGCTACACCTTC. This translates into CASSRGNRIGYTF.

This clone was found once. The chain couples TRBV2 to TRBJ1-2, with no clear D. V was trimmed by 2 bases and J by 1 base, leaving 5 bases between them. The CDR3 is made up of 13 amino acids. Germline V gene lookup returns CDR1 SNHLY and CDR2 FYNNEI. The CDR3 spells CASSEPLNYGYTF. CDR3 in DNA: TGTGCCAGCAGTGAACCCCTTAACTATGGCTACACCTTC.

The J gene is TRBJ2-3, the V gene TRBV6-5, with D possibly matching TRBD2 (6 bases). The CDR3 is 12 residues long. Germline V gene sequence: CDR1 MNHEY, CDR2 SVGAGI. Trimming left V 6 bases short and J 5 bases short, with 9 bases between. The CDR3 bases are TGTGCCAGCAGATCTAGCGTAGATACGCAGTATTTT. Translating gives CASRSSVDTQYF.

The chain is built from TRBV24-1 and TRBJ2-7; 9 positions match TRBD1. Per germline, CDR1 KGHDR and CDR2 SFDVKD. This CDR3 is 16 amino acids long. The V segment lost 4 bases and the J segment 3 bases; nucleotides outside the gene matches: 9. The CDR3 here is CATSDSGQGSIYEQYF. The CDR3 DNA sequence: TGTGCCACCAGTGACTCCGGACAGGGGAGTATCTACGAGCAGTACTTC.

This chain joins TRBV7-2 and TRBJ1-1; 9 nucleotides match TRBD1. The CDR3 length is 13 residues. CDR1 is SGHTA and CDR2 is FQGNSA in the germline V gene. V shed 7 bases and J 2 bases; nucleotides not matched to a gene: 2. CDR3 loop: CASKGQGNTEAFF. The CDR3 bases are TGTGCCAGCAAGGGACAGGGAAACACTGAAGCTTTCTTT.

This chain links TRBV27 with TRBJ1-5; possible D gene TRBD1, 5 bases. The CDR3 contains 14 residues. The V end was cut by 4 bases, the J end by 5 bases, with 12 bases between. In germline, CDR1 is MNHEY, CDR2 SMNVEV (reference sequence). CDR3 sequence (DNA): TGTGCCAGCAGTTCCGACAGAAGGTATCAGCCCCAGCATTTT. Its protein product is CASSSDRRYQPQHF.

The CDR3 here is CASSSAGARYGYTF. For the CDR3, the DNA is TGCGCCAGCAGCTCGGCGGGGGCGCGGTATGGCTACACCTTC. The chain is built from TRBV5-1 and TRBJ1-2; tentatively, D is TRBD1 (6 bases). CDR1 and CDR2 from the germline V gene are SGHRS and YFSETQ. Trimming took off 3 bases at V and 5 bases at J, with 14 bases between the two ends. The CDR3 totals 14 residues.

There are a few counts of this clone. This chain links TRBV20-1 with TRBJ1-6; 7 bases are a match to TRBD1. This CDR3 contains 15 residues. The V gene's germline CDR1 is DFQATT and CDR2 SNEGSKA (reference sequence). V lost 3 bases, J lost 9 bases, and 11 bases stayed unmatched. CDR3 in amino acids: CSASGGQVAGSPLHF. DNA for the CDR3: TGCAGTGCTAGTGGTGGACAGGTGGCGGGTTCACCCCTCCACTTT.

The chain combines TRBV27 with TRBJ2-7; no firm D call. The CDR3 is made up of 13 amino acids. V was trimmed by 6 bases and J by 3 bases, leaving 12 bases between them. From germline, CDR1 is MNHEY and CDR2 SMNVEV (reference sequence). This CDR3 reads CASRSEQLYEQYF. CDR3 coding DNA: TGTGCCAGCAGATCGGAACAGCTCTACGAGCAGTACTTC.

The rearrangement uses TRBV19 and TRBJ1-5; no reliable D call. The CDR3 spans 17 residues. Trimming stripped 5 bases from V and 1 base from J, with 18 bases between. Germline CDR1 LNHDA, CDR2 SQIVND (reference sequence). The CDR3 DNA is TGTGCCAGTAGTGACCGAGGTCGGGGTGGGAGCAATCAGCCCCAGCATTTT. It specifies CASSDRGRGGSNQPQHF.

The chain links TRBV19 to TRBJ2-1; no clear D gene. CDR1 and CDR2 (germline): LNHDA, SQIVND (reference sequence). V gave up 5 bases and J gave up 4 bases, with 6 bases separating them. The CDR3 sequence is 12 residues long. The CDR3 reads CASSLLYNEQFF. The CDR3 DNA follows: TGTGCCAGTAGTCTACTGTACAATGAGCAGTTCTTC. The variable domain in full, with the rest retrieved from reference TRBV19 and TRBJ2-1, is DGGITQSPKYLFRKEGQNVTLSCEQNLNHDAMYWYRQDPGQGLRLIYYSQIVNDFQKGDIAEGYSVSREKKESFPLTVTSAQKNPTAFYLCASSLLYNEQFFGPGTRLTVL.

The J gene is TRBJ1-2, the V gene TRBV11-2, with TRBD1 matching over 9 bases. The CDR3 is 15 residues long. Trimming cost V 5 bases and J 4 bases; bases outside gene matches: 8. The germline V gene encodes CDR1 SGHAT and CDR2 FQNNGV. CDR3 sequence (DNA): TGTGCCAGCAGCCCGAGACAGGGGGTGACCTATGGCTACACCTTC. It encodes CASSPRQGVTYGYTF.

This chain's CDR3 is CAISMSPRSDSQPQHF. The CDR3 DNA reads as TGTGCCATCAGCATGAGTCCTAGGTCGGATAGTCAGCCCCAGCATTTT. J is TRBJ1-5 and V is TRBV10-3, with D uncertain. CDR1 is ENHRY, CDR2 SYGVKD, per germline. Trimming took off 6 bases at V and 6 bases at J, with 21 bases between the two ends. The CDR3 is made up of 16 amino acids.

The rearrangement links TRBV28 to TRBJ2-7, with 10 bases identical to TRBD2. Trimming cost V 4 bases and J 0 bases; bases outside gene matches: 3. This CDR3 is 15 amino acids long. Germline V CDR1 and CDR2: MDHEN, SYDVKM. The CDR3 nucleotides read TGTGCCAGCAGTTGGACTAGCGGAAACTCCTACGAGCAGTACTTC. It yields the protein CASSWTSGNSYEQYF. Variable domain in full (rest from reference TRBV28 and TRBJ2-7): DVKVTQSSRYLVKRTGEKVFLECVQDMDHENMFWYRQDPGLGLRLIYFSYDVKMKEKGDIPEGYSVSREKKERFSLILESASTNQTSMYLCASSWTSGNSYEQYFGPGTRLTVT.

This clone was picked up many times. The chain is built from TRBV19 and TRBJ1-6, with no clear D. From germline, CDR1 is LNHDA and CDR2 SQIVND (reference sequence). The CDR3 consists of 14 residues. The germline V and J ends were trimmed by 1 base and 8 bases, with 9 bases remaining between them. In DNA, the CDR3 is TGTGCCAGTAGTATAGGCCCTATGGATTCACCCCTCCACTTT. Its translation is CASSIGPMDSPLHF.

The J gene is TRBJ2-1, the V gene TRBV7-9, with D maybe TRBD2 (5 bases). The CDR3 runs 12 residues. V gave up 4 bases and J gave up 8 bases, with 9 bases separating them. The V gene's germline CDR1 is SEHNR and CDR2 FQNEAQ (reference sequence). CDR3 sequence reads: CASSSGYDEQFF. CDR3 DNA: TGTGCCAGCAGCTCGGGATACGATGAGCAGTTCTTC.

The rearrangement links TRBV6-1 to TRBJ2-3; D unresolved. The CDR3 consists of 12 residues. Deletions cut 2 bases from V and 2 bases from J, with 2 bases between. Per the germline V gene, CDR1 is MNHNS and CDR2 is SASEGT. CDR3: CASSELTDTQYF. The CDR3 DNA is TGTGCCAGCAGTGAACTCACAGATACGCAGTATTTT.

The chain recombines TRBV18 with TRBJ2-7; TRBD2 is a possible D gene (5 bases). Trimming cost V 3 bases and J 6 bases, with 6 bases left between them. Germline V gives CDR1 KGHSH, CDR2 LQKENI. The CDR3 has 11 amino acids. The CDR3 nucleotides read TGTGCCAGCTCACCCGAGGGCGAGCAGTACTTC. Translation: CASSPEGEQYF.

This clone was recorded a few times. The chain links TRBV2 to TRBJ1-2, with D tentatively TRBD1 (5 bases). CDR1 is SNHLY, CDR2 FYNNEI, per germline. Trimming removed 4 bases from V and 3 bases from J, with 9 bases in between. The CDR3 has 13 amino acids. The DNA of the CDR3 is TGTGCCAGCAGTGCATCAGGGTACTATGGCTACACCTTC. It specifies CASSASGYYGYTF.

This clone has only a few counts. The genes are TRBV29-1 and TRBJ1-1; D is unclear. The germline V gene encodes CDR1 SQVTM and CDR2 ANQGSEA. Trimming removed 4 bases from V and 3 bases from J, with 6 bases in between. The CDR3 spans 11 residues. CDR3 sequence reads: CSVGGDTEAFF. Here the CDR3 DNA reads TGCAGCGTTGGCGGGGACACTGAAGCTTTCTTT.

The V gene is TRBV11-2, the J gene TRBJ2-5; 12 positions agree with TRBD2. The CDR3 runs to 16 residues. CDR1 and CDR2 (germline): SGHAT, FQNNGV. V dropped 3 bases and J dropped 2; count of bases not matched to a gene: 4. The CDR3 sequence: CASSFGTSGLQETQYF. DNA of the CDR3: TGTGCCAGCAGCTTTGGGACTAGCGGGCTACAAGAGACCCAGTACTTC.

This chain uses TRBV7-2 with TRBJ1-1, with D tentatively TRBD1 (6 bases). The CDR3 contains 16 residues. The V gene's germline CDR1 is SGHTA and CDR2 FQGNSA. Trimming left V 5 bases short and J 1 base short, with 17 bases between. CDR3 nucleotides: TGTGCCAGCAGCCCCATGGGGGGGGCACGGAACACTGAAGCTTTCTTT. This sequence encodes CASSPMGGARNTEAFF.

This chain joins TRBV19 and TRBJ1-2, with TRBD1 matching 8 bases. V gave up 4 bases and J gave up 4 bases; unmatched junction bases: 11. The CDR3 loop spans 16 amino acids. In germline, CDR1 is LNHDA, CDR2 SQIVND (reference sequence). CDR3 sequence: CASSTTRTGRLYGYTF. The CDR3 DNA sequence: TGTGCCAGTAGTACTACTCGGACAGGGAGGCTCTATGGCTACACCTTC.

The chain carries TRBV6-5 and TRBJ1-6, with TRBD1 matching 7 bases. The V segment lost 7 bases and the J segment 5 bases; nucleotides outside the gene matches: 5. The CDR3 has 14 residues. Germline CDR1 reads MNHEY; CDR2 reads SVGAGI. The CDR3 here is CASTPDRDNSPLHF. CDR3 DNA: TGTGCCAGCACCCCAGACAGGGATAATTCACCCCTCCACTTT.

The chain employs TRBV7-2 and TRBJ2-7; TRBD1 agrees at 9 bases. V lost 5 bases, J lost 4 bases, and 6 bases stayed unmatched. Germline-derived CDR1 and CDR2 are SGHTA and FQGNSA. The CDR3 sequence is 14 residues long. The CDR3 spells CASSPDRGFYEQYF. The DNA for the CDR3 is TGTGCCAGCAGCCCCGACAGGGGGTTTTACGAGCAGTACTTC.